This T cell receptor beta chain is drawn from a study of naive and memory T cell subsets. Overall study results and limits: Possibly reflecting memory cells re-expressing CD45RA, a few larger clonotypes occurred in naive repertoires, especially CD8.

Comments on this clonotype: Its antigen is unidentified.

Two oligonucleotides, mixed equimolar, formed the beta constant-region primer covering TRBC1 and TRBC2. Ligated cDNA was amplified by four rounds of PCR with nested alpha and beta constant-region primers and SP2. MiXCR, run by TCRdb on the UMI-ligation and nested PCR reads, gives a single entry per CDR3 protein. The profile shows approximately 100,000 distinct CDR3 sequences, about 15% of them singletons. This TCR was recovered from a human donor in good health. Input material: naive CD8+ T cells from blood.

CDR3 in amino acids: CASSATALGQPQHF. In nucleotides, the CDR3 is TGTGCCAGTAGTGCGACGGCCCTTGGACAGCCCCAGCATTTT. The rearrangement uses TRBV19 and TRBJ1-5, with D unresolved. CDR3 length equals 14 residues. V shed 5 bases and J shed 7 bases, with 15 bases lying between them. The germline gives CDR1 LNHDA, CDR2 SQIVND (reference sequence).